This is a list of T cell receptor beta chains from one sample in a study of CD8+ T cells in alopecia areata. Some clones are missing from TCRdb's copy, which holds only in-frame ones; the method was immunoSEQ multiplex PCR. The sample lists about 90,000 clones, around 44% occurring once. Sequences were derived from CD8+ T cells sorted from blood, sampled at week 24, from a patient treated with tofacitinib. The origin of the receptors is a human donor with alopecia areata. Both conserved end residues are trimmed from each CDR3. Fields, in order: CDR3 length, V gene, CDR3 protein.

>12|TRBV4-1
ASSQAGRYYGYT
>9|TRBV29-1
LFSVRDTQY
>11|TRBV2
ASSEFREETQY
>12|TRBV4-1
ASSQKLRPETQY
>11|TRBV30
AWDSWVGDGQY
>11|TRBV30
AWSRDRAETQY
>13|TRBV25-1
ASSEFGGRQETQY
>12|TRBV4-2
ASSLEQTNTEAF
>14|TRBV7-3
ASSQELVGSSYEQY
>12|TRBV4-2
ASSRASDFNEQY
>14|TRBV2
ASSVKSGQGNYEQY
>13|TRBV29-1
SACPSGSYTGELF
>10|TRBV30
AWGESSYEQY
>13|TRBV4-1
ASSQAPAGQETQY
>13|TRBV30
AWSVGAGVDEEQF
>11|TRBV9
ASSGTNRETQY
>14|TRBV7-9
ASSSPIAGGDNEQF
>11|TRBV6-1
ASSVGQGRGAF
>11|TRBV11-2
ASHSGISYEQY
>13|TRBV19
ASSTRGFGEDEQY
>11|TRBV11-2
ASSLGTSSEQY
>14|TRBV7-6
ASSLAVGGSNTEAF
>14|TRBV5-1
ASSPIVGLDADTQY
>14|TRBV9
ASSAGVLAGGETQY